Given below is one TCR beta chain in context. Its antigen remains unknown. cDNA libraries of TCR beta carried unique molecular identifiers. Input of about 0.9 to 10 million T cells yielded 400,000 to 550,000 cDNA molecules. TCRdb redid the calling of the PCR reads with MiXCR, one entry per CDR3 protein. The data hold some 500,000 distinct CDR3 sequences, with over 35% observed a single time. The sample originates from a study of post-analysis software for immune sequencing data. About the study: Several disease courses (relapsing-remitting, secondary progressive and progressive-relapsing) of multiple sclerosis were included.

Whole-study findings and limits: Patients with multiple sclerosis recorded significantly lower normalized Chao1 diversity than controls, the study found. Comparison of patients with controls showed five TRBV segments more frequent in patients, TRBV5-6, TRBV5-1 and TRBV20-1 among them. Samples from one preparation batch, clustered by F measure, grouped strongly together.

This CDR3 has 13 amino acids. Germline CDR1 reads SGHTA; CDR2 reads FQGTGA. Unmatched junction bases numbered 5, after V lost 6 bases and J lost 4 bases. The sequenced sample consisted of blood. The receptor's source is a girl between 5 and 17 years old with multiple sclerosis. V usage is TRBV7-3 and J usage is TRBJ1-2; 7 bases line up with TRBD1. Here the CDR3 reads CASRAGGGYGYTF. The DNA for the CDR3 is TGTGCCAGCAGGGCAGGGGGAGGCTATGGCTACACCTTC.